The present entry profiles one T cell receptor beta chain with its context. This CDR3 region has 14 residues. Deletions cut 5 bases from V and 10 bases from J, with 18 bases between. The germline gives CDR1 SGHTA, CDR2 FQGNSA. This sample is part of a study of blood T cell repertoires in COVID-19. Study overall: Samples taken during acute and convalescent COVID-19 were collected in the United States, Italy and Spain. T cells, B-cell-depleted T cells, or PBMCs provided the cDNA or gDNA that served as material.

In the original workflow: Amplification of reference gene primers provided the estimated nucleated cell counts. TCRdb's copy holds only in-frame clones and misses some; the assay was immunoSEQ multiplex PCR. That table furnishes V, J and clone size, whereas the DNA furnished D and trimming. Found here are about 59,000 clones, roughly 80% of them singletons; the top ten hold 5.5%. What was sequenced was peripheral blood. The source of this sequence is an older woman with acute or convalescent COVID-19. The chain is built from TRBV7-2 and TRBJ2-1; D gene uncertain. CDR3 sequence: CASSAPFQTKEQFF. In DNA, the CDR3 is TGTGCCAGCAGCGCACCTTTCCAGACAAAAGAGCAGTTCTTC.